Included here is one T cell receptor beta chain sequence, with context. Germline V CDR1 and CDR2: SGHTA, FQGTGA. V lost 5 bases and J lost 2, with 10 bases in between. This CDR3 region has 14 residues. This sample is drawn from a study of shared clonotypes between healthy human individuals. Method: immunoSEQ multiplex PCR; TCRdb's copy keeps in-frame clones and lacks some. The sample has hundreds of thousands of clones, 74% seen once. Everyone who donated was a Caucasian adult who lived in Nashville, Tennessee. This chain connects TRBV7-3 to TRBJ2-1, with D possibly matching TRBD1 (6 bases). The source of this sequence is a woman aged 30 to 39 in good health. Specimen: memory CD4+ T cells sorted from blood. Sample subset: CD45RA-negative fraction. The CDR3 reads CASSLDSTYNEQFF. The DNA of the CDR3 is TGTGCCAGCAGCCTGGACAGCACCTACAATGAGCAGTTCTTC.